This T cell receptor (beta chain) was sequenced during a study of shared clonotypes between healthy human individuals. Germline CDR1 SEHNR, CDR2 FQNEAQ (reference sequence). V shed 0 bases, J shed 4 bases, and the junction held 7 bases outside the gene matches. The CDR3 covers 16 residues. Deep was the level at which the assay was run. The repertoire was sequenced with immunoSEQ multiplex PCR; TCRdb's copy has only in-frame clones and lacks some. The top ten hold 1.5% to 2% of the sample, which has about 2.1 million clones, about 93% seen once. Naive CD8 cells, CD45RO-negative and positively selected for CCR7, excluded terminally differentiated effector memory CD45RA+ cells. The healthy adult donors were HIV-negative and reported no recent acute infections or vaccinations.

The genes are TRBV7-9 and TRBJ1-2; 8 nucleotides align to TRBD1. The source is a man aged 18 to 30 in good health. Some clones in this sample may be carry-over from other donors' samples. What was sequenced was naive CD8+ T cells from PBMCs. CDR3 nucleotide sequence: TGTGCCAGCAGCTTAGCGCAGGGGGCAAGATTCTATGGCTACACCTTC. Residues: CASSLAQGARFYGYTF. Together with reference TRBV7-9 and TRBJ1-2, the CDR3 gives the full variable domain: DTGVSQNPRHKITKRGQNVTFRCDPISEHNRLYWYRQTLGQGPEFLTYFQNEAQLEKSRLLSDRFSAERPKGSFSTLEIQRTEQGDSAMYLCASSLAQGARFYGYTFGSGTRLTVV.